What follows are 11 T cell receptor beta chains derived from one specimen sequenced in a study of molecular identifiers for immune sequencing clone quantification. TCRdb recomputed calls from the PCR reads with MiXCR, one row per CDR3 protein. The sample shows about 97,000 distinct CDR3 sequences, under 40% of them seen only once. Sequences were obtained from naive CD8+ T cells from blood, with Jurkat cell RNA spiked in. Specified subset: FACS-sorted CD8+CD4-CCR7+CD45RA+ naive T cells. The receptors derive from a human donor in good health. Some libraries in this study had Jurkat cell RNA spiked in.

The chain links TRBV7-9 to TRBJ1-1; D remains unclear. The CDR3 runs to 14 residues. V lost 1 base and J 8 bases, leaving 14 bases between the germline ends. Germline lookup yields CDR1 SEHNR and CDR2 FQNEAQ (reference sequence). Written as DNA, the CDR3 is TGTGCCAGCAGCTTAGTACCGGGGATGGGAGAAGCTTTCTTT. It is translated as CASSLVPGMGEAFF.

The rearrangement links TRBV6-6 to TRBJ2-3, with no clear D. The CDR3 spans 13 residues. Germline V gene sequence: CDR1 MNHNY, CDR2 SVGAGI (reference sequence). Trimming shortened V by 5 bases and J by 6 bases, and 12 bases separated the two germline ends. CDR3 protein: CASSHRAADTQYF. The CDR3 DNA sequence: TGTGCCAGCAGTCATAGGGCAGCCGATACGCAGTATTTT.

This clonotype was observed at least ten times. The rearrangement links TRBV7-6 to TRBJ2-3, with D possibly matching TRBD2 (5 bases). CDR3 length equals 14 residues. Germline V gene lookup returns CDR1 SGHVS and CDR2 FNYEAQ. V lost 0 bases to trimming and J lost 5 bases, with 9 bases between them. The CDR3 DNA sequence: TGTGCCAGCAGCTTAGCGGGAGTCAAAGATACGCAGTATTTT. It codes for CASSLAGVKDTQYF.

As to this clonotype: A read error is possible here, since a much larger clone lies one base away. The chain joins TRBV25-1 to TRBJ2-7; D ambiguous. Germline V CDR1 and CDR2: MGHDK, SYGVNS. V lost 2 bases, J lost 3 bases, and 8 bases lay in between. This CDR3 spans 13 amino acids. The CDR3 nucleotides read TGTGCCAGCAGTGAACTCAAGAGCTACGAGCAGTACTTC. Translating it yields CASSELKSYEQYF.

In regard to this clonotype: Here the CDR3 omits its conserved ending phenylalanine or tryptophan, so a read error is the likely source. The rearrangement joins TRBV4-1 to TRBJ1-2; the D is unclear. The CDR3 contains 14 residues. CDR1 and CDR2 from the germline V gene are MGHRA and YSYEKL. The V gene lost 1 base and the J gene lost 7 bases, with 13 bases spanning the gap. The CDR3 coding sequence is TGCGCCAGCAGCCAAGGAAGGCAGAGACTTGGCTACACCTCC. This sequence encodes CASSQGRQRLGYTS.

V is TRBV6-5 and J is TRBJ2-3; a weak D match, TRBD2 (5 bases). This CDR3 comprises 15 residues. Germline lookup yields CDR1 MNHEY and CDR2 SVGAGI. The V end was cut by 6 bases, the J end by 0 bases, with 13 bases between. The CDR3 loop reads CASSRGFSSTDTQYF. CDR3 coding DNA: TGTGCCAGCAGCCGGGGATTCAGTAGCACAGATACGCAGTATTTT.

Worth noting for this clonotype: Compared with germline, one end of the junction differs, possibly owing to a read error. V gene TRBV28 combines with J gene TRBJ1-5; no clear D gene. Germline CDR1 MDHEN, CDR2 SYDVKM. The CDR3 loop spans 14 amino acids. The CDR3 is CASSPRNSNQPQNF. The DNA for the CDR3 is TGTGCCAGCAGTCCCCGAAATAGCAATCAGCCCCAGAATTTT. The full variable domain, completed using reference TRBV28 and TRBJ1-5, is DVKVTQSSRYLVKRTGEKVFLECVQDMDHENMFWYRQDPGLGLRLIYFSYDVKMKEKGDIPEGYSVSREKKERFSLILESASTNQTSMYLCASSPRNSNQPQNFGDGTRLSIL.

This clonotype was observed a handful of times. The V and J genes are TRBV20-1 and TRBJ2-7, with TRBD2 identical over 13 bases. V shed 0 bases and J 2 bases; nucleotides not matched to a gene: 7. Germline values: CDR1 DFQATT, CDR2 SNEGSKA (reference sequence). CDR3 length: 17 residues. CDR3 in DNA: TGCAGTGCTAGAGATGCCCGAGGGACTAGCGGGACCTACGAGCAGTACTTC. Translating it yields CSARDARGTSGTYEQYF.

This clonotype was seen many times. The junction departs from the called germline gene at one end, perhaps through a read error. The V call is TRBV7-9, the J call TRBJ1-1; no firm D call. This CDR3 contains 10 residues. CDR1 SEHNR and CDR2 FQNEAQ come from the germline V gene (reference sequence). The CDR3 bases are TGTGCCAGCAGTTACACGGAAGCTTTCTTT. Its protein product is CASSYTEAFF.

The chain joins TRBV29-1 to TRBJ2-7; the D gene could be TRBD1 or TRBD2 (6 bases each). Deletions cut 6 bases from V and 0 bases from J, with 12 bases between. Germline CDR1 is SQVTM and CDR2 is ANQGSEA. CDR3 length: 13 residues. The CDR3 loop reads CSVKGGDSYEQYF. The CDR3 DNA reads TGCAGCGTGAAGGGGGGAGACTCCTACGAGCAGTACTTC.

This clonotype was observed many times. This chain connects TRBV7-2 to TRBJ2-7; D unclear. The length of the CDR3 is 14 residues. V was pared by 2 bases and J by 3 bases, with 11 bases between. Germline V gene sequence: CDR1 SGHTA, CDR2 FQGNSA. The CDR3 loop is CASSLRTVSYEQYF. Written as DNA, the CDR3 is TGTGCCAGCAGCTTAAGGACCGTTAGCTACGAGCAGTACTTC.